One sample yielded the 26 T cell receptor beta chains listed below, sequenced in a study of regulatory T cells in long-lasting Graves disease. Time point in this sample: newly diagnosed GD, antithyroid drugs for less than 3 months. From RNA extracted from PBMCs, the TCR library was made. CDR3 regions were amplified by Arm-PCR using iRepertoire HTBI primers to build TCR beta libraries. TCRdb passed the multiplex PCR reads through MiXCR, listing each CDR3 protein once. The table shows more than 300,000 distinct CDR3 sequences, with 15% to 20% occurring only once. The sample was also reused in another study, on T cells in Graves' hyperthyroidism and ophthalmopathy.

The sequencing used peripheral blood mononuclear cells (PBMCs), collected at new diagnosis, from a patient treated with antithyroid drugs. The receptor source for this set is a young woman with Graves disease.

In regard to this clonotype: An end of the junction does not agree with germline; a read error may underlie this. This rearrangement joins TRBV20-1 to TRBJ2-1; D gene ambiguous. The CDR3 spans 13 residues. Germline lookup yields CDR1 DFQATT and CDR2 SNEGSKA (reference sequence). In DNA form, the CDR3 reads TGCAGCGCTACAATTATCTCCTACAATGAGCAGTTCTTC. Residues: CSATIISYNEQFF.

There are a few counts of this clonotype. CDR3 region: CATSDRDRSSYNEQFF. The CDR3 coding sequence is TGTGCCACCAGTGACCGGGACAGGAGCTCCTACAATGAGCAGTTCTTC. This rearrangement joins TRBV24-1 to TRBJ2-1; 8 positions match TRBD1. The germline CDR1 and CDR2 sequences are KGHDR and SFDVKD. CDR3 length: 16 residues. J gave up 0 bases and V 4 bases, and 4 bases lay outside the gene matches.

This sequence joins TRBV5-1 and TRBJ1-2; a possible D gene is TRBD1 (5 bases). CDR1 and CDR2 from the germline V gene are SGHRS and YFSETQ. V lost 0 bases, J lost 7 bases, and 19 bases lay in between. The CDR3 is made up of 16 amino acids. The CDR3 sequence is CASSLEQGTGAAGYTF. The CDR3 nucleotides are TGCGCCAGCAGCTTGGAGCAGGGTACCGGGGCGGCTGGCTACACCTTC. The complete variable domain, with remaining parts taken from reference TRBV5-1 and TRBJ1-2, reads KAGVTQTPRYLIKTRGQQVTLSCSPISGHRSVSWYQQTPGQGLQFLFEYFSETQRNKGNFPGRFSGRQFSNSRSEMNVSTLELGDSALYLCASSLEQGTGAAGYTFGSGTRLTVV.

In its sample, this clonotype was seen many times. The chain links TRBV28 to TRBJ2-7, with a weak D call TRBD2 (5 bases). This CDR3 contains 14 residues. With 7 bases removed from V and 0 bases from J, the gap between germline ends came to 13 bases. From germline, CDR1 is MDHEN and CDR2 SYDVKM. CDR3 loop: CASTKTGSSYEQYF. CDR3 DNA sequence: TGTGCCAGCACCAAAACGGGGAGCTCCTACGAGCAGTACTTC.

This clonotype has a handful of counts. This chain connects TRBV29-1 to TRBJ2-7, with 9 bases aligning to TRBD1. This CDR3 is 14 amino acids long. Per the germline V gene, CDR1 is SQVTM and CDR2 is ANQGSEA. Trimming at V came to 3 bases and at J to 0 bases, leaving 3 bases not matched to a gene. The CDR3 coding sequence is TGCAGCGTTGAGGACAGGGGCAACTCCTACGAGCAGTACTTC. Its translation is CSVEDRGNSYEQYF.

This clonotype was observed many times. The junction shows a germline mismatch at one end, possibly a read error. The CDR3 loop reads CASNLGGLAGGLQYF. DNA of the CDR3: TGCGCCAGCAACTTGGGGGGACTAGCGGGAGGCCTTCAGTACTTC. The chain employs TRBV5-1 and TRBJ2-4; 15 bases align to TRBD2. CDR1 is SGHRS, CDR2 YFSETQ, per germline. CDR3 length: 15 residues. The full variable domain, with the rest looked up from reference TRBV5-1 and TRBJ2-4, is KAGVTQTPRYLIKTRGQQVTLSCSPISGHRSVSWYQQTPGQGLQFLFEYFSETQRNKGNFPGRFSGRQFSNSRSEMNVSTLELGDSALYLCASNLGGLAGGLQYFGAGTRLSVL.

There are many counts of this clonotype. The gene calls are TRBV5-1 and TRBJ2-3; D gene unclear. In germline, CDR1 is SGHRS, CDR2 YFSETQ. The V and J ends lost 0 bases and 0 bases respectively, with 5 bases between them. This CDR3 has 14 amino acids. CDR3 in amino acids: CASSLASSTDTQYF. The CDR3 DNA reads TGCGCCAGCAGCTTGGCCTCGAGCACAGATACGCAGTATTTT.

Only one count was recorded for this clonotype. A much larger clone differs by one base, so this may be a read error. The gene calls are TRBV5-1 and TRBJ2-1; D may be TRBD1 (5 bases). V was clipped by 2 bases and J by 10 bases, with 19 bases between them. The CDR3 extends over 15 amino acids. Per germline, CDR1 SGHRS and CDR2 YFSETQ. The CDR3 region is CASSLGQGLTSEQFF. CDR3 bases: TGCGCCAGCAGCTTAGGGCAGGGCCTAACATCCGAGCAGTTCTTC.

This clonotype was detected a few times. This clone may be a read error of a much larger clone one base away. V and J are TRBV7-2 and TRBJ2-3, with D possibly being TRBD2 (6 bases). CDR1 is SGHTA and CDR2 is FQGNSA in the germline V gene. V was cut by 5 bases and J by 2 bases, with 14 bases left in between. The CDR3 consists of 15 residues. CDR3 coding DNA: TGTGCCAGCAGCCCAAAGGGGCGGGACACAGATACGCAGTATTTT. Translating gives CASSPKGRDTDTQYF.

In this sample, this clonotype turned up many times. The genes are TRBV5-1 and TRBJ1-1; D is undetermined. This CDR3 region has 12 residues. V was pared by 0 bases and J by 10 bases, with 10 bases between. CDR1 and CDR2 (germline): SGHRS, YFSETQ. The CDR3 DNA reads as TGCGCCAGCAGCTTGGAATTAGGCGGAGCTTTCTTT. It is translated as CASSLELGGAFF.

This clonotype has ten or more counts. An end of the junction differs from the germline gene, which may be a read error. The CDR3 spells CASKRDRYISPLHF. Here the CDR3 DNA reads TGTGCCAGCAAGAGGGACAGGTATATTTCACCCCTCCACTTT. The rearrangement joins TRBV2 to TRBJ1-6; the match to TRBD1 covers 8 bases. This CDR3 has 14 amino acids. Germline V gene data show CDR1 as SNHLY and CDR2 as FYNNEI.

This clonotype was seen at least ten times. The chain links TRBV3-1 to TRBJ2-1; D remains unclear. The germline V and J ends were trimmed by 6 bases and 6 bases, with 12 bases remaining between them. This CDR3 has 13 residues. Looked up from germline, CDR1 is LGHDT and CDR2 is YNNKEL (reference sequence). CDR3 residues: CASRRDSANEQFF. The CDR3 DNA follows: TGTGCCAGCAGGCGCGATTCGGCCAATGAGCAGTTCTTC.

In this sample, this clonotype turned up a few times. A much more abundant neighbour one base away suggests this may be a read error. The chain joins TRBV18 to TRBJ2-1; D may be TRBD1 or TRBD2 (5 bases each). This CDR3 is built from 13 residues. Germline CDR1 is KGHSH and CDR2 is LQKENI. The CDR3 loop reads CASSPGVRNGQFF. The DNA of the CDR3 is TGTGCCAGCTCACCGGGGGTGCGTAATGGGCAGTTCTTC. Looking up the rest from reference TRBV18 and TRBJ2-1 gives the full variable domain: NAGVMQNPRHLVRRRGQEARLRCSPMKGHSHVYWYRQLPEEGLKFMVYLQKENIIDESGMPKERFSAEFPKEGPSILRIQQVVRGDSAAYFCASSPGVRNGQFFGPGTRLTVL.

This clonotype was seen at least ten times. This sequence joins TRBV5-1 and TRBJ2-1; TRBD1 is a possible D gene (5 bases). Looked up from germline, CDR1 is SGHRS and CDR2 is YFSETQ. The CDR3 has 15 amino acids. The germline V and J ends were trimmed by 0 bases and 5 bases, with 12 bases remaining between them. The CDR3 sequence: CASSLEWTTNNEQFF. CDR3 nucleotides: TGCGCCAGCAGCTTGGAGTGGACAACCAACAATGAGCAGTTCTTC.

This clonotype was seen at least ten times. The chain combines TRBV6-9 with TRBJ1-1, with 7 bases identical to TRBD1. The CDR3 contains 13 residues. Germline CDR1 MNHGY, CDR2 SVAAGI. Trimming took 4 bases from V and 3 from J; bases not matched to a gene: 2. CDR3 sequence reads: CASSFTGDTEAFF. The CDR3 DNA follows: TGTGCCAGCAGTTTTACAGGGGACACTGAAGCTTTCTTT.

This clonotype was observed many times. This chain uses TRBV30 with TRBJ2-3, with 9 bases fitting TRBD2. Per the germline V gene, CDR1 is GTSNPN and CDR2 is SVGIG (reference sequence). The ends lost 3 bases at V and 1 base at J; junction bases unmatched: 2. This CDR3 has 14 residues. For the CDR3, the DNA is TGTGCCTGGAGAATAGCGGGGGGCACAGATACGCAGTATTTT. Encoded protein: CAWRIAGGTDTQYF.

The CDR3 spells CASSPRRGNNYGYTF. For the CDR3, the DNA is TGTGCCAGCAGCCCCAGAAGGGGGAATAACTATGGCTACACCTTC. The J gene is TRBJ1-2, the V gene TRBV7-8, with D possibly TRBD1 on 6 matching bases. Trimming shortened V by 5 bases and J by 1 base, and 14 bases separated the two germline ends. The germline V gene encodes CDR1 SGHVS and CDR2 FQNEAQ. This CDR3 spans 15 amino acids.

This clonotype was observed at least ten times. The rearrangement links TRBV20-1 to TRBJ2-7, with D perhaps matching TRBD1 (7 bases). V gave up 6 bases and J gave up 3 bases, with 15 bases separating them. CDR1 and CDR2 from the germline V gene are DFQATT and SNEGSKA (reference sequence). The CDR3 spans 13 residues. The CDR3 loop is CSAEDREDYEQYF. The DNA for the CDR3 is TGCAGTGCCGAAGACAGGGAGGACTACGAGCAGTACTTC.

The sample holds many counts of this clonotype. The chain carries TRBV6-1 and TRBJ2-7; D gene uncertain. CDR3 length: 14 residues. Germline-derived CDR1 and CDR2 are MNHNS and SASEGT. V lost 5 bases and J 0 bases, leaving 11 bases between the germline ends. As DNA, the CDR3 is TGTGCCAGCAGTCCATCTCAGAACTCCTACGAGCAGTACTTC. This gives the protein CASSPSQNSYEQYF.

This clonotype was observed many times. This chain links TRBV10-3 with TRBJ1-1; 10 bases match TRBD1. Looked up from germline, CDR1 is ENHRY and CDR2 is SYGVKD. This CDR3 has 14 residues. Losses at the gene ends were 7 bases for V and 5 bases for J; bases not matched to a gene: 7. This CDR3 reads CAITTGQGKTEAFF. CDR3 nucleotides: TGTGCCATCACCACGGGACAGGGGAAGACTGAAGCTTTCTTT.

This clonotype was counted ten times or more. The chain recombines TRBV5-1 with TRBJ2-7; TRBD2 aligns across 9 bases. Germline V gives CDR1 SGHRS, CDR2 YFSETQ. This CDR3 comprises 16 residues. Trimming removed 4 bases from V and 0 bases from J; junction bases left unmatched: 8. The CDR3 DNA is TGCGCCAGCAGCCTACTGACTAGCGGAGTCTCCTACGAGCAGTACTTC. Residues: CASSLLTSGVSYEQYF.

The CDR3, as DNA: TGCAGCGACAATGAGCAGTTCTTC. It codes for CSDNEQFF. The rearrangement links TRBV29-1 to TRBJ2-1; no reliable D call. The V gene lost 7 bases and the J gene lost 5 bases, with 0 bases spanning the gap. Germline V gives CDR1 SQVTM, CDR2 ANQGSEA. The CDR3 has 8 amino acids.

This clonotype was found many times. The chain has TRBV12-3 or TRBV12-4 and TRBJ1-5, with D tentatively TRBD1 (6 bases). V lost 6 bases to trimming and J lost 1 base, with 10 bases between them. The CDR3 totals 14 residues. DNA for the CDR3: TGTGCCAGCAGGCTACAGGGAAGCAATCAGCCCCAGCATTTT. This encodes CASRLQGSNQPQHF.

This clonotype was counted ten times or more. The chain employs TRBV3-1 and TRBJ2-7; 9 nucleotides line up with TRBD1. The CDR3 sequence is 20 residues long. The ends lost 0 bases at V and 5 bases at J; junction bases unmatched: 20. Per germline, CDR1 LGHDT and CDR2 YNNKEL (reference sequence). DNA for the CDR3: TGTGCCAGCAGCCAAGACCTCTCCGGGACAGGGTCCAGGCGTGGCGACGAGCAGTACTTC. Translating gives CASSQDLSGTGSRRGDEQYF.

The chain has TRBV11-3 and TRBJ2-7, with TRBD1 matching over 8 bases. Germline trimming cut 8 bases from V and 0 bases from J; bases unmatched to any gene: 3. The CDR3 loop spans 13 amino acids. CDR1 SGHNT and CDR2 YENEEA come from the germline V gene. CDR3 sequence (DNA): TGTGCCAGCTCGGGACAGGACTCCTACGAGCAGTACTTC. It specifies CASSGQDSYEQYF.

This clonotype was counted ten times or more. This rearrangement joins TRBV2 to TRBJ2-7, with 8 bases that match TRBD1. Losses at the gene ends were 4 bases for V and 3 bases for J; bases not matched to a gene: 5. CDR1 is SNHLY, CDR2 FYNNEI, per germline. The CDR3 spans 14 residues. The DNA of the CDR3 is TGTGCCAGCAGTGGGGACAGGTACGGCTACGAGCAGTACTTC. This codes for CASSGDRYGYEQYF.